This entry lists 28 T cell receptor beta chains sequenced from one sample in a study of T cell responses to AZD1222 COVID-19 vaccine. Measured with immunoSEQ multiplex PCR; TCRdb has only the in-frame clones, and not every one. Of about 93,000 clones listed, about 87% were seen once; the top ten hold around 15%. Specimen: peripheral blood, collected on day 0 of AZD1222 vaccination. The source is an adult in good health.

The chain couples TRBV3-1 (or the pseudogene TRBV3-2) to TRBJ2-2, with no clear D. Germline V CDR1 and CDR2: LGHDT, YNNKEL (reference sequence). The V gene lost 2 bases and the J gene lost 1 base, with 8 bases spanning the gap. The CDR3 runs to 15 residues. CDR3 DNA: TGTGCCAGCAGCCAACTGGACCTGAACACCGGGGAGCTGTTTTTT. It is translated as CASSQLDLNTGELFF.

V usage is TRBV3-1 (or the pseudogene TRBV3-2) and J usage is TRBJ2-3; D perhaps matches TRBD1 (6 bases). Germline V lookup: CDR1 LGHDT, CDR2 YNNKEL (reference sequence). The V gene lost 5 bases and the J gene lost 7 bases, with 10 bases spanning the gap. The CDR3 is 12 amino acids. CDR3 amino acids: CASSRQGNTQYF. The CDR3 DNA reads TGTGCCAGCAGCAGGCAGGGGAATACGCAGTATTTT.

For the CDR3, the DNA is TGTGCCAGCTCGACAGGGGGGGGATCTTCTGGAAACACCATATATTTT. Its protein is CASSTGGGSSGNTIYF. This chain joins TRBV18 and TRBJ1-3, with 9 positions matching TRBD1. Trimming at V came to 6 bases and at J to 1 base, leaving 7 bases not matched to a gene. The CDR3 covers 16 residues. Germline loops: CDR1 KGHSH, CDR2 LQKENI.

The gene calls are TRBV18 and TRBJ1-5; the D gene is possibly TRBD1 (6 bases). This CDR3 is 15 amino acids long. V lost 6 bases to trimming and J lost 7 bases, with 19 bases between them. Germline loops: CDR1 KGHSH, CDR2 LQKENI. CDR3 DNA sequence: TGTGCCAGCTCGGGGGAAACAGGGCTGAGACAGCCCCAGCATTTT. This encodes CASSGETGLRQPQHF.

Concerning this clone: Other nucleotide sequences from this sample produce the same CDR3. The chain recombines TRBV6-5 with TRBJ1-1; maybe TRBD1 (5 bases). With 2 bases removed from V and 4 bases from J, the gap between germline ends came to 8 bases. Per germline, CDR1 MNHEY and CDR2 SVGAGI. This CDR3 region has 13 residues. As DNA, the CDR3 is TGTGCCAGCAGTTACGGGGGGGGCACTGAAGCTTTCTTT. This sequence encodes CASSYGGGTEAFF.

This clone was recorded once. The DNA of the CDR3 is TGTGCTAGTGGTTCGGCGACAGGTTCAACTAATGAAAAACTGTTTTTT. Its translation: CASGSATGSTNEKLFF. This chain connects TRBV12-5 to TRBJ1-4, with D perhaps TRBD1 (6 bases). The CDR3 loop spans 16 amino acids. CDR1 and CDR2 from the germline V gene are LGHNT and FRNRAP. V shed 4 bases and J shed 0 bases, with 12 bases lying between them.

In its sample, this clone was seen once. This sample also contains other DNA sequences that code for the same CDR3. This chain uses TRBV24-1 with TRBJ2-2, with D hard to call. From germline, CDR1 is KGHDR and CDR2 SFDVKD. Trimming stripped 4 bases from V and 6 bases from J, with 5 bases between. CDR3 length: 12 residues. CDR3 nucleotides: TGTGCCACCAGTGACCGTCCCGGGGAGCTGTTTTTT. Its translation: CATSDRPGELFF.

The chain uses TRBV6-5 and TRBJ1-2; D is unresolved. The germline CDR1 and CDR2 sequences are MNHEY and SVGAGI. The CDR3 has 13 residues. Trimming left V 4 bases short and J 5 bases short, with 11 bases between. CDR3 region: CASSLSQMYGYTF. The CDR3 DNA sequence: TGTGCCAGCAGTTTGAGCCAGATGTATGGCTACACCTTC.

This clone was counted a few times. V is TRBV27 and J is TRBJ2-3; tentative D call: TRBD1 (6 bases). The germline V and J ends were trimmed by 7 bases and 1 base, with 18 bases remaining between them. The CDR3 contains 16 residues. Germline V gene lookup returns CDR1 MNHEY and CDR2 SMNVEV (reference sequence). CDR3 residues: CASKTSTGVGTDTQYF. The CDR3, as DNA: TGTGCCAGCAAAACCTCGACAGGTGTGGGCACAGATACGCAGTATTTT.

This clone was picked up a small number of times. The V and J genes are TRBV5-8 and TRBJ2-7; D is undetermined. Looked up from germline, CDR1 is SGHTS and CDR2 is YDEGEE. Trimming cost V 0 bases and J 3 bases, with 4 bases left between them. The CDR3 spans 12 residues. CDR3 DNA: TGTGCCAGCAGCTTGGCCAGCTACGAGCAGTACTTC. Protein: CASSLASYEQYF.

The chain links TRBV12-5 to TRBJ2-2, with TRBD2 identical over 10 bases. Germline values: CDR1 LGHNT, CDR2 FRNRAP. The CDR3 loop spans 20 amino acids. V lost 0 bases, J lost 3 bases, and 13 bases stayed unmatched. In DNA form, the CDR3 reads TGTGCTAGTGGTTTGGTACCTCTAGGAGTAGCGGGAGGAGACACCGGGGAGCTGTTTTTT. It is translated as CASGLVPLGVAGGDTGELFF.

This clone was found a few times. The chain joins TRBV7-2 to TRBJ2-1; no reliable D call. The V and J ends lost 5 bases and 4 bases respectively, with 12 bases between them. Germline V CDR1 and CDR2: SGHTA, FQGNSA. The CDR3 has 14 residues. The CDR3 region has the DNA TGTGCCAGCAGCCCCGGTTACGTGTACAATGAGCAGTTCTTC. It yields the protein CASSPGYVYNEQFF.

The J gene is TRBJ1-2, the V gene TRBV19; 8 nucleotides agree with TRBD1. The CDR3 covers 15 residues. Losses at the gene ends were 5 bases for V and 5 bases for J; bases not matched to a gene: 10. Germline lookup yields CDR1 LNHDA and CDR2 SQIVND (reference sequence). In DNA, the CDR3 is TGTGCCAGTAGTCCCCGGGACAGGAGATTATATGGCTACACCTTC. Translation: CASSPRDRRLYGYTF.

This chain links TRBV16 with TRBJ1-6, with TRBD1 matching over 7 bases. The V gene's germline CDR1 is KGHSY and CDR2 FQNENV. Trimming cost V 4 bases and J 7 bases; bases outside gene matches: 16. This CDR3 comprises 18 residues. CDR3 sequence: CASSPHLSSTGQNSPLHF. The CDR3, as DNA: TGTGCCAGCAGCCCCCACCTCTCCTCGACAGGGCAAAATTCACCCCTCCACTTT.

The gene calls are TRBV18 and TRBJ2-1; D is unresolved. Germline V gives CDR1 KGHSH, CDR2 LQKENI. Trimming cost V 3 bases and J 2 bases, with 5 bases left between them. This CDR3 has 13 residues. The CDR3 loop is CASSPGPYNEQFF. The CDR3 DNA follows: TGTGCCAGCTCACCCGGACCCTACAATGAGCAGTTCTTC.

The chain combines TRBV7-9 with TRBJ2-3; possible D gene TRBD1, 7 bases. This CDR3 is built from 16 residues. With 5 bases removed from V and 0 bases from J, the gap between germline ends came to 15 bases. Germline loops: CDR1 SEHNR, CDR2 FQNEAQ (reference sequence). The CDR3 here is CASSLRGADSTDTQYF. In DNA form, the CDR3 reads TGTGCCAGCAGCCTCAGGGGGGCGGATAGCACAGATACGCAGTATTTT. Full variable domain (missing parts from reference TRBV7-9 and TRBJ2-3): DTGVSQNPRHKITKRGQNVTFRCDPISEHNRLYWYRQTLGQGPEFLTYFQNEAQLEKSRLLSDRFSAERPKGSFSTLEIQRTEQGDSAMYLCASSLRGADSTDTQYFGPGTRLTVL.

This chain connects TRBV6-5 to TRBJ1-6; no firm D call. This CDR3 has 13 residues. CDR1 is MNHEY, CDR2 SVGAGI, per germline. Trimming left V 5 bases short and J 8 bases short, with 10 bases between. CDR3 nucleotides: TGTGCCAGCAGTCAATCTCCGGATTCACCCCTCCACTTT. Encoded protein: CASSQSPDSPLHF.

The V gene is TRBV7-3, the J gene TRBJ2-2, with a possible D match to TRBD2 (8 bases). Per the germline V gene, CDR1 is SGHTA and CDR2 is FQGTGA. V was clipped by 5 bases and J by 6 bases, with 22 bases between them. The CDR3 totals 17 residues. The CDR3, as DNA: TGTGCCAGCAGCCCCCAGGGGGGACTAGTTTCATCCGGGGAGCTGTTTTTT. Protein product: CASSPQGGLVSSGELFF.

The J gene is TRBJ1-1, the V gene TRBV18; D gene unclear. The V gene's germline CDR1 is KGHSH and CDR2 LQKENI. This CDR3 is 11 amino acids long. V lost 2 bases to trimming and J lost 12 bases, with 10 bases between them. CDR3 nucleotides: TGTGCCAGCTCACCAGGTGGGATACCTTTCTTT. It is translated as CASSPGGIPFF.

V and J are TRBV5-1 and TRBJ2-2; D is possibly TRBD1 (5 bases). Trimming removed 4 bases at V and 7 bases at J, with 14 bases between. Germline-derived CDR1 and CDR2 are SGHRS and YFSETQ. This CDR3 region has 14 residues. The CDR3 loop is CASSPDGAFGELFF. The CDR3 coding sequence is TGCGCCAGCAGCCCAGATGGGGCTTTCGGGGAGCTGTTTTTT.

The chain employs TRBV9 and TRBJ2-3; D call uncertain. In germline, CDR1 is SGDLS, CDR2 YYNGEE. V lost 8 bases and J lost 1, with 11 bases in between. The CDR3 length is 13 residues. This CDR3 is CASRGPGTDTQYF. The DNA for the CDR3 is TGTGCCAGTCGTGGGCCGGGCACAGATACGCAGTATTTT. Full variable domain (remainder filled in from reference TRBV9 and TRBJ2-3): DSGVTQTPKHLITATGQRVTLRCSPRSGDLSVYWYQQSLDQGLQFLIQYYNGEERAKGNILERFSAQQFPDLHSELNLSSLELGDSALYFCASRGPGTDTQYFGPGTRLTVL.

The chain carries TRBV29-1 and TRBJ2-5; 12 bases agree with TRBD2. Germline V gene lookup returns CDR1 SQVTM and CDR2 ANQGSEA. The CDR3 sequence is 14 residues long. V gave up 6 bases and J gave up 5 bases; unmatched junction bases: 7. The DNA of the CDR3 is TGCAGCGTGGGACTAGCGGGCCCTGGGGAGACCCAGTACTTC. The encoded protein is CSVGLAGPGETQYF.

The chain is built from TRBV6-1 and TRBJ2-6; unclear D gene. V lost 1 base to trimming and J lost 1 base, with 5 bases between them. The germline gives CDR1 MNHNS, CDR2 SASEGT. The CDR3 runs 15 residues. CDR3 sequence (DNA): TGTGCCAGCAGTGAAGTAGGTTCTGGGGCCAACGTCCTGACTTTC. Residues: CASSEVGSGANVLTF.

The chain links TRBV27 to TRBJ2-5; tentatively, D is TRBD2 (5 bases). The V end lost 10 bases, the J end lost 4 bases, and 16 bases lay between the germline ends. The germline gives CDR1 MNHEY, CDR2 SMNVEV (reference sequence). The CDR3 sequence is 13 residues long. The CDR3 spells CATATIGRETQYF. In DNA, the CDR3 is TGTGCCACAGCTACTATAGGGAGAGAGACCCAGTACTTC.

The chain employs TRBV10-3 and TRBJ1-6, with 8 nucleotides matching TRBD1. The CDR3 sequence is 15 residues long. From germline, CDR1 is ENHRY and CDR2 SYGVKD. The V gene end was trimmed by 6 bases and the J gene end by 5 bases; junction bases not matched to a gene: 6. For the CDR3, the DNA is TGTGCCATCAGCCGGGACAGGTTGAATAATTCACCCCTCCACTTT. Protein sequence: CAISRDRLNNSPLHF.

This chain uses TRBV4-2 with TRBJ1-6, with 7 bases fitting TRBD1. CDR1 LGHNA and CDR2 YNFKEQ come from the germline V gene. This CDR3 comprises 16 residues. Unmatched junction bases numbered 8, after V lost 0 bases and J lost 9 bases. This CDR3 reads CASSQDRGTFGSPLHF. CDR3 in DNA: TGTGCCAGCAGCCAAGACAGGGGGACGTTTGGTTCACCCCTCCACTTT.

CDR3 DNA: TGTGCCAGCACCCTCACCCCGAACACTGAAGCTTTCTTT. Translated, it gives CASTLTPNTEAFF. This chain connects TRBV2 to TRBJ1-1; D is undetermined. The germline gives CDR1 SNHLY, CDR2 FYNNEI. The V gene lost 7 bases and the J gene lost 1 base, with 10 bases spanning the gap. The CDR3 totals 13 residues.

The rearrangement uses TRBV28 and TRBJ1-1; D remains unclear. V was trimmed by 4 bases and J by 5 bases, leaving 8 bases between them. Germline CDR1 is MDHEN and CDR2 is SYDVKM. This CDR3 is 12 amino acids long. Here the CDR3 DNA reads TGTGCCAGCAGTTCGCCACTAACTGAAGCTTTCTTT. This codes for CASSSPLTEAFF.